Listed below are T cell receptor beta chains from one sample, sequenced in a study of post-analysis software for immune sequencing data. Using its own MiXCR run on the PCR reads, TCRdb lists one record per CDR3 protein. The sample carries some 890,000 distinct CDR3 sequences, approximately 50% recorded once. Source material: blood. The source of these receptors is a girl between 5 and 17 years old with multiple sclerosis. Both conserved end residues are part of each CDR3. Expanded clones get a size class; other rows say once, few or many, or leave the size out.

CDR3: CASSWTELNTEAFF
size: -
V: TRBV7-9
J: TRBJ1-1

CDR3: CASSVDGSGLIYEQYF
size: -
V: TRBV9
J: -

CDR3: CASSTPWDPRSDTQYF
size: -
V: TRBV9
J: TRBJ2-3

CDR3: CSARFISYNEQFF
size: -
V: TRBV20-1
J: TRBJ2-1

CDR3: CASSRLMGEQYF
size: -
V: TRBV7-2
J: TRBJ2-7

CDR3: CASNPDREAYGYTF
size: once
V: TRBV4-2
J: TRBJ1-2

CDR3: CASSLSSGRLEAFF
size: -
V: TRBV7-9
J: TRBJ1-1

CDR3: CASSGDINQPQHF
size: few
V: TRBV25-1
J: TRBJ1-5

CDR3: CASSFQGTQYF
size: -
V: TRBV7-9
J: TRBJ2-5

CDR3: CASILDGREYGYTF
size: -
V: TRBV6-6
J: TRBJ1-2

CDR3: CATSRVSGTYNEQFF
size: -
V: TRBV15
J: TRBJ2-1

CDR3: CASGLVRQGLGRVGNIQYF
size: -
V: TRBV12-5
J: TRBJ2-4

CDR3: CASSLGHHYEEYF
size: -
V: TRBV7-9
J: TRBJ2-7

CDR3: CASGLLGEQFF
size: -
V: TRBV12-3/TRBV12-4
J: TRBJ2-1

CDR3: CASSAGQGKGEQYF
size: -
V: TRBV5-1
J: TRBJ2-5

CDR3: CASSFVGTEAFF
size: few
V: TRBV5-1
J: TRBJ1-1

CDR3: CDSSLGPENEQFF
size: -
V: TRBV7-2
J: TRBJ2-1

CDR3: CASRYDRGSYEQYF
size: few
V: TRBV5-1
J: TRBJ2-7